Listed below are T cell receptor beta chains from one sample, sequenced in a study of glioma-infiltrating T cells. TCRdb processed the multiplex PCR reads anew with MiXCR; each CDR3 protein has one entry. The table includes under 150,000 distinct CDR3 sequences, roughly two fifths detected once. Source material: glioma tissue, nonneoplastic brain tissue, or PBMCs (not recorded which). These receptors all come from a human donor with low-grade glioma or glioblastoma, undergoing nonglioma brain surgery, or in good health (not recorded which). Both conserved end residues are part of each CDR3. A D gene is named only where the DNA matches it firmly. Only some rows state a clone size, as once, few, many or a class for expanded clones.

J gene | CDR3 length | clone size | V gene | D gene | CDR3 DNA | CDR3 protein
TRBJ1-1 | 14 | few | TRBV5-5 | NA | TGTGCCAGCAGCTTGGCAGGAATAAACACTGAAGCTTTCTTT | CASSLAGINTEAFF
TRBJ2-3 | 13 | NA | TRBV28 | NA | TGTGCCAGCAGTCCTGTGGGCACAGATACGCAGTATTTT | CASSPVGTDTQYF
TRBJ1-6 | 13 | NA | TRBV20-1 | NA | TGCAGTACCCTGACAGGACCGAATTCACCCCTCCACTTT | CSTLTGPNSPLHF
TRBJ2-5 | 15 | few | TRBV7-2 | TRBD2 | TGTGCCAGCAGCTTGATTAGCGGGAGTCAAGAGACCCAGTACTTC | CASSLISGSQETQYF
TRBJ2-7 | 14 | few | TRBV20-1 | NA | TGCAGTGCGCCCATCGGTGGCCAGCACTACGAGCAGTACTTC | CSAPIGGQHYEQYF
TRBJ2-3 | 18 | NA | TRBV20-1 | TRBD2 | TGCAGTGCTAGAGATCCCGGGGGTACGGGAGGGTCCACAGATACGCAGTATTTT | CSARDPGGTGGSTDTQYF
TRBJ1-2 | 13 | few | TRBV15 | TRBD1 | TGTGCCACCAGCAGGGAGGGGGCTTATGGCTACACCTTC | CATSREGAYGYTF
TRBJ2-3 | 12 | few | TRBV6-1 | NA | TGTGCCAGCAGACCAAGCGGGCATACGCAGTATTTT | CASRPSGHTQYF
TRBJ1-2 | 14 | few | TRBV20-1 | TRBD1 | TGCAGTGCTAGTGAACAGGGGGCAATTTATGGCTACACCTTC | CSASEQGAIYGYTF
TRBJ2-5 | 12 | many | TRBV28 | NA | TGTGCCAGCAAGGAGGGACTGGAGACCCAGTACTTC | CASKEGLETQYF
TRBJ2-3 | 15 | NA | TRBV15 | NA | TGTACCACCAGCAGAATAAACAGGGGGGGAGATACGCAGTATTTT | CTTSRINRGGDTQYF
TRBJ2-7 | 14 | few | TRBV20-1 | NA | TGCAGTGCTAGGCGTCAGGGAGGCTCCTACGAGCAGTACTTC | CSARRQGGSYEQYF
TRBJ2-1 | 16 | once | TRBV4-2 | TRBD2 | TGTGCCAGCAGCTCCCCGGGCAGCGGGAGTCAGGGGGAGCAGTTCTTC | CASSSPGSGSQGEQFF
TRBJ2-3 | 14 | NA | TRBV6-1 | NA | TGTGCCAGCAGTGAATCTCTCAGCACAGATACGCAGTATTTT | CASSESLSTDTQYF
TRBJ2-1 | 15 | NA | TRBV20-1 | NA | TGCAGTGCTAGAGACGACTTTAGCTCCTACAATGAGCAGTTCTTC | CSARDDFSSYNEQFF
TRBJ1-1 | 15 | many | TRBV28 | NA | TGTGCCAGCAGGAGCCCGAGCGCCTCGAACACTGAAGCTTTCTTT | CASRSPSASNTEAFF
TRBJ2-1 | 8 | few | TRBV7-6 | NA | TGTGCCAGCCCCGAGCAGTTCTTC | CASPEQFF
TRBJ2-3 | 15 | NA | TRBV6-1 | NA | TGTGCCAGCAAGGACCGGGACCGCTCCACAGATACGCAGTATTTT | CASKDRDRSTDTQYF
TRBJ2-7 | 13 | NA | TRBV20-1 | NA | TGCAGTGCTAGTATGACAAGTACCTACGAGCAGTACTTC | CSASMTSTYEQYF
TRBJ2-2 | 12 | few | TRBV7-8 | NA | TGTGCCAGCAGCTTAGATTCCGGGGAGCTGTTTTTT | CASSLDSGELFF
TRBJ2-1 | 16 | NA | TRBV20-1 | TRBD1 | TGCAGTGCTAACCAGGCCTGGGACAGGGGGCGGGAAGAGCAGTTCTTC | CSANQAWDRGREEQFF
TRBJ2-1 | 14 | few | TRBV10-1 | NA | TGCGCCAGCAGTGATAGTAGCTCCTACAATGAGCAGTTCTTC | CASSDSSSYNEQFF
TRBJ2-7 | 14 | NA | TRBV6-1 | NA | TGTGCCAGCAGTCGACACCGATCCTCCTACGAGCAGTACTTC | CASSRHRSSYEQYF
TRBJ2-3 | 17 | NA | TRBV24-1 | NA | TGTGCCACCAGCGCAAGGGGTAGCGTGATAGGCGCAGATACGCAGTATTTT | CATSARGSVIGADTQYF
TRBJ2-7 | 13 | few | TRBV6-1 | TRBD2 | TGTGCCATTCAAGCGAGCGGGAACAGCGAGCAGTACTTC | CAIQASGNSEQYF
TRBJ2-1 | 11 | NA | TRBV2 | NA | TGTGCCAGCAAGGGTAGGAATGAACAGTTCTTC | CASKGRNEQFF
TRBJ1-6 | 17 | NA | TRBV20-1 | TRBD1 | TGCAGTGCTAGCACATCCCCGGGACAGGGAGGCGATTCACCCCTCCACTTT | CSASTSPGQGGDSPLHF
TRBJ1-6 | 11 | NA | TRBV7-8 | NA | TGTGCCAGCAGCACCCGTCCACCCCTCCACTTC | CASSTRPPLHF
TRBJ1-2 | 14 | NA | TRBV6-1 | NA | TGTGCCAGCCGGCCCAACGGGGGTGGCTATGGCTACACCTTC | CASRPNGGGYGYTF
TRBJ2-3 | 15 | NA | TRBV15 | NA | TGTGCCACCAGCAGGGACACCGGATTCACAGATACGCAGTATTTT | CATSRDTGFTDTQYF
TRBJ1-4 | 14 | NA | TRBV15 | NA | TGTGCCACCAGCGGTGAACAGTCGGTCGAAAAACTGTTTTTT | CATSGEQSVEKLFF
TRBJ1-2 | 15 | NA | TRBV7-9 | TRBD1 | TGTGCCAGCAGCCGAGACGGACAGGGGATCAATGGCTACACCTTC | CASSRDGQGINGYTF